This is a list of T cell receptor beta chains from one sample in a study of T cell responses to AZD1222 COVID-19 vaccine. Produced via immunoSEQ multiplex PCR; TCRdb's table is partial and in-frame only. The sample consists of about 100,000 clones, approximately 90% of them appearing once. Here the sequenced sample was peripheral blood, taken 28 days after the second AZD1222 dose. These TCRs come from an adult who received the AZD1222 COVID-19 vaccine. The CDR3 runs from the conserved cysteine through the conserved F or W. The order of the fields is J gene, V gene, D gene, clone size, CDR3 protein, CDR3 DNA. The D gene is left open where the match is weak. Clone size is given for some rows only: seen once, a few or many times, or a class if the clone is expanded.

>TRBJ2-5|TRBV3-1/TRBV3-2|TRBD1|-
CASSYKGQGQETQYF
TGTGCCAGCAGCTATAAAGGACAGGGTCAAGAGACCCAGTACTTC
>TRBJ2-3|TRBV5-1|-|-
CASSYVVPSTDTQYF
TGCGCCAGCAGCTATGTAGTCCCTTCCACAGATACGCAGTATTTT
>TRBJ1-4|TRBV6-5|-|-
CASSYTENEKLFF
TGTGCCAGCAGTTACACAGAGAATGAAAAACTGTTTTTT
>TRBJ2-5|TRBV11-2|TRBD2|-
CASSLGLTSVELMETQYF
TGTGCCAGCAGCTTAGGTCTGACTAGCGTGGAGCTCATGGAGACCCAGTACTTC
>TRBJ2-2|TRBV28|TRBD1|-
CASRGQGTNTGELFF
TGTGCCAGCAGGGGACAGGGGACGAACACCGGGGAGCTGTTTTTT
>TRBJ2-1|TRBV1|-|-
CTSSLSPQGCYNEQFF
TGCACCAGCAGCCTCTCCCCCCAGGGATGTTACAATGAGCAGTTCTTC
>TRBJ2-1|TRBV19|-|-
CASSIPGRGNEQFF
TGTGCCAGTAGTATTCCAGGGAGAGGCAATGAGCAGTTCTTC
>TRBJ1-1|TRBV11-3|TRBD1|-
CASSSLPTVPGQGLAFF
TGTGCCAGCAGCTCCCTACCCACGGTCCCGGGACAGGGGCTGGCTTTCTTT
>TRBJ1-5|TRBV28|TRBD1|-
CASSLWGQGMGQPQHF
TGTGCCAGCAGTCTATGGGGACAGGGCATGGGACAGCCCCAGCATTTT
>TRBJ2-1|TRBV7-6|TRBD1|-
CASSLAPGQPGGEQFF
TGTGCCAGCAGCTTAGCGCCGGGACAGCCTGGGGGTGAGCAGTTCTTC
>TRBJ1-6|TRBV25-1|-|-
CASSEGNSPLHF
TGTGCCAGCAGTGAGGGCAATTCACCCCTCCACTTT
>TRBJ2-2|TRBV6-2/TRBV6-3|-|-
CASSYRDTGELFF
TGTGCCAGCAGTTACAGGGACACCGGGGAGCTGTTTTTT
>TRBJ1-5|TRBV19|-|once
CASSTRLRYSNQPQHF
TGTGCCAGTAGTACCCGTCTCCGGTATAGCAATCAGCCCCAGCATTTT
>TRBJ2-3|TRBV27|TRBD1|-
CATRTGTYPYGEYF
TGTGCCACCCGGACAGGGACCTACCCATACGGAGAGTATTTT
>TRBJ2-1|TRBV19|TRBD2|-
CASSPSSGRARNEQFF
TGTGCCAGTAGTCCTTCTAGCGGGAGGGCCCGAAATGAGCAGTTCTTC
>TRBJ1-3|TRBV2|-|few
CASSGDGNTIYF
TGTGCCAGCAGTGGAGACGGAAACACCATATATTTT
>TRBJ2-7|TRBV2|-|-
CTSRGRTPLGEQYF
TGTACTAGTAGGGGGAGGACACCCCTTGGCGAGCAGTACTTC
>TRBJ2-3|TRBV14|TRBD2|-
CASSQRTSGADTQYF
TGTGCCAGCAGCCAAAGGACTAGCGGGGCAGATACGCAGTATTTT
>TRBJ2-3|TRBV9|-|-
CASSGEGAWADTQYF
TGTGCCAGCAGCGGGGAGGGGGCTTGGGCAGATACGCAGTATTTT
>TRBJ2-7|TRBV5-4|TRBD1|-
CASSRPAGQGIIYEQYF
TGTGCCAGCAGCCGACCAGCCGGACAGGGAATAATCTACGAGCAGTACTTC
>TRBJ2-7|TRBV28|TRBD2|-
CASSSGLAGGFYEQYF
TGTGCCAGCAGCTCTGGACTAGCGGGAGGATTCTACGAGCAGTACTTC
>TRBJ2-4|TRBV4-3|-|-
CASSQYTTVNIQYF
TGCGCCAGCAGCCAATACACGACAGTAAACATTCAGTACTTC
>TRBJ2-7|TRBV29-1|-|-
CSVLLGASYEQYF
TGCAGCGTTCTTCTCGGGGCCTCCTACGAGCAGTACTTC
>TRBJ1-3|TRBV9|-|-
CASSVGTLSSGNTIYF
TGTGCCAGCAGCGTAGGCACACTAAGCTCTGGAAACACCATATATTTT
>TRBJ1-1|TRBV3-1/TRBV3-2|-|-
CASSRLGGNTEAFF
TGTGCCAGCAGCCGCCTAGGTGGGAACACTGAAGCTTTCTTT
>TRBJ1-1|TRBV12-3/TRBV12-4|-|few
CASTSGVIEAFF
TGTGCCAGCACCTCGGGGGTGATTGAAGCTTTCTTT
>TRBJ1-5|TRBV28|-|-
CASMGRGGNQPQHF
TGTGCCAGCATGGGACGTGGGGGCAATCAGCCCCAGCATTTT
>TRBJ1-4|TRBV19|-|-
CASSIKPGRGEEKLFF
TGTGCCAGTAGTATAAAACCGGGACGGGGAGAGGAAAAACTGTTTTTT
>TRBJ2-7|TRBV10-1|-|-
CAHRRGSYEQYF
TGCGCCCACCGACGGGGCTCCTACGAGCAGTACTTC
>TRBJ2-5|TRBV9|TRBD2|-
CASSTGLAGGGTETQYF
TGTGCCAGCAGCACCGGACTAGCGGGAGGCGGTACGGAGACCCAGTACTTC
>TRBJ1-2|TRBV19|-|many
CASSIEDEFYGYTF
TGTGCCAGTAGTATAGAGGACGAATTCTATGGCTACACCTTC
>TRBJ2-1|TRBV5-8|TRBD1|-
CASSLFRGPYNEQFF
TGTGCCAGCAGCTTGTTTAGGGGGCCTTACAATGAGCAGTTCTTC
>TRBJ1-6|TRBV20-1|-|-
CSAPGPPLHF
TGCAGTGCCCCCGGTCCACCCCTCCACTTT
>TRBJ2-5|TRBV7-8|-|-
CASSPSPERETQYF
TGTGCCAGCAGCCCCTCTCCTGAGCGGGAGACCCAGTACTTC
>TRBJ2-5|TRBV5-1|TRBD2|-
CASTTSASGQETQYF
TGCGCCAGCACGACTTCCGCTAGCGGGCAAGAGACCCAGTACTTC
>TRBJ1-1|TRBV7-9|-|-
CASSLGRRGWDTEAFF
TGTGCCAGCAGCTTAGGCCGGAGGGGCTGGGACACTGAAGCTTTCTTT
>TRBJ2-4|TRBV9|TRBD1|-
CASSVATQGVENIQYF
TGTGCCAGCAGCGTAGCTACTCAGGGGGTGGAAAACATTCAGTACTTC
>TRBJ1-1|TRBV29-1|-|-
CSAIVSGTEAFF
TGCAGCGCAATCGTGTCGGGGACTGAAGCTTTCTTT
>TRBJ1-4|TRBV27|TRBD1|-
CATATGEKEKLFF
TGTGCCACCGCGACAGGGGAAAAAGAAAAACTGTTTTTT
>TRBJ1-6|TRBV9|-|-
CASSGGSSSYNSPLHF
TGTGCCAGCAGCGGGGGTAGCAGCTCCTATAATTCACCCCTCCACTTT
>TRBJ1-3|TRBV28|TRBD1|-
CASSSGQGSGNTIYF
TGTGCCAGCAGTTCGGGACAGGGCTCTGGAAACACCATATATTTT
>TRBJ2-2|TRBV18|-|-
CASSPGLQVGELFF
TGTGCCAGCTCACCGGGGCTTCAGGTCGGGGAGCTGTTTTTT
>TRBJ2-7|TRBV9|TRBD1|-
CASSVGGTGIYEQYF
TGTGCCAGCAGCGTAGGGGGGACAGGGATCTACGAGCAGTACTTC
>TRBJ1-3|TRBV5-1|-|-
CASRGTGNTIYF
TGCGCCAGCAGGGGAACCGGAAACACCATATATTTT
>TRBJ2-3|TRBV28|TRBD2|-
CASGTSGITDTQYF
TGTGCCAGCGGGACTAGCGGGATCACAGATACGCAGTATTTT
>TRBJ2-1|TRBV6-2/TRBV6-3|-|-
CASSYRLVGEQFF
TGTGCCAGCAGTTACCGACTAGTCGGGGAGCAGTTCTTC